These 10 T cell receptor beta chains were all obtained from the same sample, sequenced in a study of graft-versus-host responses after intestinal transplantation. Data came from immunoSEQ multiplex PCR; TCRdb stores just in-frame clones and leaves some out. The data show 6,500 to 9,000 clones, with 25% to 35% seen just once and about 5.7% held by the top ten. The sample in question was alloreactive CD4+ T cells from a mixed lymphocyte reaction culture, obtained before intestinal transplant. Noted subset: CFSE-low proliferating T cells sorted from roughly six-day pre-transplant mixed lymphocyte reaction (GvH or HvG direction). These receptor sequences come from a human patient who received an intestinal transplant.

In its sample, this clone was seen once. The chain employs TRBV6-6 and TRBJ2-3, with 8 bases aligning to TRBD2. CDR1 and CDR2 from the germline V gene are MNHNY and SVGAGI (reference sequence). This CDR3 is built from 16 residues. The trim removed 4 bases at V and 0 bases at J, leaving 6 bases unmatched. The DNA for the CDR3 is TGTGCCAGCAGTTCCCAACTAGCGGCTAGCACAGATACGCAGTATTTT. This translates into CASSSQLAASTDTQYF.

This clone was seen a handful of times. This rearrangement joins TRBV9 to TRBJ2-5, with D hard to call. The CDR3 length is 13 residues. Trimming took off 4 bases at V and 5 bases at J, with 12 bases between the two ends. Germline lookup yields CDR1 SGDLS and CDR2 YYNGEE. The CDR3 protein is CASSPLGPETQYF. In nucleotides, the CDR3 is TGTGCCAGCAGCCCCCTAGGCCCCGAGACCCAGTACTTC. Full variable domain (outside the CDR3, taken from reference TRBV9 and TRBJ2-5): DSGVTQTPKHLITATGQRVTLRCSPRSGDLSVYWYQQSLDQGLQFLIQYYNGEERAKGNILERFSAQQFPDLHSELNLSSLELGDSALYFCASSPLGPETQYFGPGTRLLVL.

V usage is TRBV6-5 and J usage is TRBJ2-1; no definite D call. The ends were cut back, 5 bases at V and 10 bases at J, with 9 bases in the middle. The CDR3 totals 11 residues. In germline, CDR1 is MNHEY, CDR2 SVGAGI. The CDR3 spells CASSRHTEQFF. In nucleotides, the CDR3 is TGTGCCAGCAGTAGACACACGGAGCAGTTCTTC.

This clone was seen only a few times. This chain links TRBV18 with TRBJ1-1; D is ambiguous. V was trimmed by 5 bases and J by 5 bases, leaving 21 bases between them. The germline gives CDR1 KGHSH, CDR2 LQKENI. The CDR3 runs to 16 residues. The CDR3 nucleotides read TGTGCCAGCTCATCTTTATCCCCGGGGTTGGGGACTGAAGCTTTCTTT. It translates to CASSSLSPGLGTEAFF.

The chain combines TRBV28 with TRBJ1-2; D is undetermined. The CDR3 totals 11 residues. CDR1 and CDR2 (germline): MDHEN, SYDVKM. The V end was cut by 2 bases, the J end by 7 bases, with 5 bases between. This CDR3 is CASSLSGGYTF. The DNA of the CDR3 is TGTGCCAGCAGTTTAAGCGGTGGCTACACCTTC.

The V gene is TRBV6-1, the J gene TRBJ1-5; D not resolved. CDR3 size: 14 residues. Germline CDR1 is MNHNS and CDR2 is SASEGT. V was shortened by 4 bases and J by 2 bases, with 9 bases between the two germline ends. The CDR3 DNA follows: TGTGCCAGCAGTGGGCTGAGGGGCAATCAGCCCCAGCATTTT. Protein sequence: CASSGLRGNQPQHF.

This clone was seen a handful of times. The chain combines TRBV15 with TRBJ2-5; 7 bases line up with TRBD2. Per germline, CDR1 LNHNV and CDR2 YYDKDF (reference sequence). The CDR3 contains 13 residues. V shed 7 bases, J shed 5 bases, and the junction held 7 bases outside the gene matches. In DNA form, the CDR3 reads TGTGCCACCACTTCGGGGGGAAGGGAGACCCAGTACTTC. Translated, it gives CATTSGGRETQYF.

In its sample, this clone was seen a few times. V is TRBV5-1 and J is TRBJ2-5, with TRBD1 identical over 7 bases. V was clipped by 4 bases and J by 4 bases; unmatched bases: 4. This CDR3 has 13 amino acids. CDR1 SGHRS and CDR2 YFSETQ come from the germline V gene. The CDR3 region has the DNA TGCGCCAGCAGCGTCAGGGGGTCAGAGACCCAGTACTTC. As protein: CASSVRGSETQYF.

The gene calls are TRBV6-5 and TRBJ1-4; 7 positions match TRBD1. The CDR3 spans 13 residues. With 2 bases clipped from V and 12 bases from J, the junction kept 6 bases outside the gene matches. The germline V gene encodes CDR1 MNHEY and CDR2 SVGAGI. CDR3 protein: CASSYRLTGELFF. The CDR3 nucleotides read TGTGCCAGCAGTTACAGACTCACAGGGGAACTGTTTTTT.

A few counts support this clone. As DNA, the CDR3 is TGTGCCAGCAGTTACTCACAGTACGAGCAGTACTTC. Protein: CASSYSQYEQYF. V gene TRBV6-5 combines with J gene TRBJ2-7; D call uncertain. Trimming stripped 0 bases from V and 4 bases from J, with 4 bases between. Germline V CDR1 and CDR2: MNHEY, SVGAGI. CDR3 size: 12 residues.